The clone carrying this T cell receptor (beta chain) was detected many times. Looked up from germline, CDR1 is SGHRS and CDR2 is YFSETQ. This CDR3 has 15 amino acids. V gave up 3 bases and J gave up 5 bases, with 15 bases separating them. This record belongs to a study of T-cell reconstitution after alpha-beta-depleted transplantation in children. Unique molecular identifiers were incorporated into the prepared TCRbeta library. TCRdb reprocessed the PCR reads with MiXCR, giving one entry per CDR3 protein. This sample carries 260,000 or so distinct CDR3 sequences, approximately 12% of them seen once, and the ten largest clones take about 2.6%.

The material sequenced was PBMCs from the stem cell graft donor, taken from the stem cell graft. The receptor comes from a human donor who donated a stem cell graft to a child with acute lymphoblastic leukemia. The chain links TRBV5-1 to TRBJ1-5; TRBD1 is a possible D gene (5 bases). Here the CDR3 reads CASSWGPFVDQPQHF. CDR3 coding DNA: TGCGCCAGCAGCTGGGGCCCTTTTGTCGATCAGCCCCAGCATTTT.